The clone carrying this T cell receptor beta chain was recorded many times. Antigen unknown. The data originate from a study of T-cell reconstitution after alpha-beta-depleted transplantation in children. Findings of the study overall: The study reportedly traced alpha-beta T cells about two months after transplant to several hundred expanded graft clones. By one year post-transplant, T-cell counts and diversity largely arose from T cells that were newly produced.

The length of the CDR3 is 13 residues. The V end was cut by 2 bases, the J end by 6 bases, with 14 bases between. Germline V CDR1 and CDR2: DFQATT, SNEGSKA (reference sequence). The TCRbeta library incorporated unique molecular identifiers. TCRdb reprocessed the PCR reads via MiXCR and lists one record per CDR3 protein. The table records about 200,000 distinct CDR3 sequences, just under 6.5% of them present only once. The TCR was taken from a girl under two years old with combined immunodeficiency, due to receive a stem cell transplant. This chain links TRBV20-1 with TRBJ2-7; D unresolved. Material: PBMCs, obtained before TCRalphabeta/CD19-depleted stem cell transplant. The CDR3 DNA reads as TGCAGTGCTAGAATCCTTCCCCGGCGCGAGCAGTACTTC. Residues: CSARILPRREQYF.